This T cell receptor beta chain was documented in a study of blood T cell repertoires in COVID-19. Study details: Acute and convalescent COVID-19 samples came from the United States, Italy and Spain. The analysed material was cDNA or gDNA that came from T cells, B-cell-depleted T cells, or PBMCs.

Original data processing: Estimated nucleated cell counts came from reference gene primer amplification. Sequencing was performed with immunoSEQ multiplex PCR; in TCRdb, only in-frame clones are kept and a portion is missing. D and trimming were read from the DNA, whereas the V and J calls and clone size are those reported in that table. Among about 18,000 clones listed, roughly 87% were seen once. The ends were cut back, 7 bases at V and 6 bases at J, with 16 bases in the middle. Germline CDR1 is MNHEY and CDR2 is SMNVEV (reference sequence). This CDR3 is 14 amino acids long. This clone has just one count.

Sample: peripheral blood. This chain connects TRBV27 to TRBJ1-5; D gene unclear. The clonotype was recovered from a human donor in a cohort sampled during active COVID-19. The CDR3 coding sequence is TGTGCCAGCACCTCTAGCGCTCGGGGTCAGCCCCAGCATTTT. Translating it yields CASTSSARGQPQHF.